This entry concerns a single T cell receptor beta chain. This sample was included in a study of blood T cell repertoires in COVID-19. About the study: Samples taken during acute and convalescent COVID-19 were collected in the United States, Italy and Spain. From T cells, B-cell-depleted T cells, or PBMCs came the material, which was cDNA or gDNA.

In the original processing: By means of reference gene primer amplification, nucleated cell counts were estimated. Produced via immunoSEQ multiplex PCR; TCRdb's table is partial and in-frame only. V, J and clone size were drawn from that table, and D and trimming were deduced from the DNA. The sample consists of over 250,000 clones, about 87% of them appearing once. Germline CDR1 SEHNR, CDR2 FQNEAQ (reference sequence). V lost 7 bases and J lost 4; bases outside the gene matches: 6. The CDR3 totals 14 residues. Sequenced sample: peripheral blood. The genes are TRBV7-9 and TRBJ2-3, with TRBD1 matching over 9 bases. The sequence derives from a woman in her forties who had recovered from COVID-19. Here the CDR3 DNA reads TGTGCCAGCACCGCGGACAGGGGCCCAGATACGCAGTATTTT. Translated: CASTADRGPDTQYF.